One T cell receptor beta chain is described in this entry. The antigen it binds to is not known. No quality values exist for individual bases; no much larger clone is one base distant. Patients with a history of autoimmune disease or receiving systemic immunosuppression were excluded from the trial. Peripheral blood for TCR sequencing was collected from all dose cohorts at baseline, on cycle 4 day 1, and on cycle 7 day 1. The samples were taken from a phase I, first-in-human, multicenter, open-label dose-escalation trial of ivuxolimab. Adults with locally advanced or metastatic head and neck squamous cell, hepatocellular, melanoma or renal cell carcinoma were enrolled in the trial. CD4+ and CD8+ T cells were sorted separately from peripheral blood before TCR sequencing. The sample originates from a study of OX40 agonist ivuxolimab in advanced cancers. About the investigation overall: Ivuxolimab, which targeted the costimulatory receptor OX40 (CD134), was an agonistic, fully human IgG2 monoclonal antibody. A male proportion of 70% to 90% and a mean age of approximately 61 years, ranging from 23 to 79, were recorded for the dose-escalation cohort. Of the approximately 50 patients in dose escalation, 19 had hepatocellular carcinoma, some 15 had melanoma, 9 had renal cell carcinoma and 9 had head and neck cancer. Partial responses occurred in three dose-escalation patients, of whom one had hepatocellular carcinoma and two had cutaneous melanoma. The paper describes the monotherapy dose-escalation part (N = 52 patients) of the phase I trial of ivuxolimab. Peripheral TCRbeta sequencing was intended to test whether TCR sequence diversity was altered and clonal T-cell expansion was caused by ivuxolimab. Intravenous ivuxolimab was administered to patients every 2 weeks at six dose levels: 0.01, 0.1, 0.3, 1.5, 3 and 10 mg/kg. Patients were allowed to have had prior anti-PD-1, anti-PD-L1 or anti-CTLA-4 therapy, and 40% of the dose-escalation patients had previously received checkpoint inhibitors.

Study-wide conclusions, independent of this receptor: Low levels of normalized T-cell clonal expansion were also seen in some patients who did not respond. Partial responders in the 0.1-3.0 mg/kg groups had among the lowest normalized peripheral clonal expansion, especially among CD8+ T cells. Clonal expansion of both CD4+ and CD8+ blood T cells was observed from baseline to week 6 at doses 0.1 to 3.0 mg/kg. On average, CD8+ T cells showed more expanded clones than CD4+ T cells after ivuxolimab. The antigen specificity of the clonally expanded peripheral T cells was not determined.

To sequence the TCRbeta CDR3 region, genomic DNA was isolated from the sorted cells. The immunoSEQ Assay was used for sequencing of TCRbeta CDR3 regions. As stored in TCRdb, this immuneACCESS dataset retains in-frame rearrangements with V and J assigned. A fraction of the clones does not appear; measured against another copy, unresolved V genes explain less than half of the discrepancy, and the remainder lacks a known reason. The sample profile shows tens of thousands of clones; under 95% of them were found once. The biggest ten clones account for 7.5% to 9.5% of the sample. Spanning cysteine to phenylalanine, the CDR3 consists of 17 amino acids. Only the CDR3 DNA stays, 51 bases, in frame from base 1. The CDR1 and CDR2 encoded by the germline V gene are LGHNA and YSLEER. V gives up 3 bases and J gives up 5 bases, and the segment between their germline ends measures 20 bases.

In this chain, TRBV4-3 is recombined with TRBJ2-1; TRBD2 is perhaps the D gene, given 6 matching bases. The specimen was CD4+ or CD8+ T cells sorted from blood, collected in a trial of the OX40 agonist ivuxolimab. The TCR was taken from an adult with an advanced solid tumor such as melanoma, head and neck, liver or kidney cancer. In nucleotides, the sequence is TGCGCCAGCAGCCAGACCCGACTAGAATATATCGACAATGAGCAGTTCTTC. Its translation reads: CASSQTRLEYIDNEQFF.